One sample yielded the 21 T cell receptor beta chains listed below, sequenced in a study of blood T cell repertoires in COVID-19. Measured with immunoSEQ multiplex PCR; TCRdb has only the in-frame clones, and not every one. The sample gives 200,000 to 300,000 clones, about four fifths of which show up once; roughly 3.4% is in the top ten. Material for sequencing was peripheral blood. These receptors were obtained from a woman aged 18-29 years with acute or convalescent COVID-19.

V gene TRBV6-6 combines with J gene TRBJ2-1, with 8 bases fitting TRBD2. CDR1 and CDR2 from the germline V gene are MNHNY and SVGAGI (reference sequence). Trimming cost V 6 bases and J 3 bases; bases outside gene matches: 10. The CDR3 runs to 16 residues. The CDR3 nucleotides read TGTGCCAGCAGACCCGCTACTAGCGGAAACTACAATGAGCAGTTCTTC. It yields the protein CASRPATSGNYNEQFF.

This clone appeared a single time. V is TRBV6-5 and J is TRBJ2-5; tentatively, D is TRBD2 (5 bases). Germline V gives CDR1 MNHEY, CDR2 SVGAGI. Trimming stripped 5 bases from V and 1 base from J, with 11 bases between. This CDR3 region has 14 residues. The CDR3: CASSLDSSQETQYF. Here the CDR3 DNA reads TGTGCCAGCAGTCTGGACTCCAGCCAAGAGACCCAGTACTTC.

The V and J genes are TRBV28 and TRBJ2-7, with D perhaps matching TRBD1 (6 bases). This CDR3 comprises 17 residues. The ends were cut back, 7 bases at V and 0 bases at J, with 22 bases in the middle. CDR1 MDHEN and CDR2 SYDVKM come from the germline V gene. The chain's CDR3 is CASTPVGGHLFSYEQYF. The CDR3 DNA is TGTGCCAGCACCCCTGTTGGGGGACACCTTTTCTCCTACGAGCAGTACTTC.

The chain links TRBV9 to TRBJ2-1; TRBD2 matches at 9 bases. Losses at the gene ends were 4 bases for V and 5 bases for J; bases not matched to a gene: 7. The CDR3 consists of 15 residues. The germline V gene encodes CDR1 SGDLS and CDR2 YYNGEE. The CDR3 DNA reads TGTGCCAGCAGCACCAGACTAGCGGCTCACAATGAGCAGTTCTTC. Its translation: CASSTRLAAHNEQFF.

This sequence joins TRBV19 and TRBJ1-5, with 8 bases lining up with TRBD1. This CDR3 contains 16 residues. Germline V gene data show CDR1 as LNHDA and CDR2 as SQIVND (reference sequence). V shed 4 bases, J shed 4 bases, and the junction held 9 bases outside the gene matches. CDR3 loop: CASSTYLDRGNQPQHF. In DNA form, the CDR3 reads TGTGCCAGTAGTACCTACCTCGACAGGGGAAATCAGCCCCAGCATTTT.

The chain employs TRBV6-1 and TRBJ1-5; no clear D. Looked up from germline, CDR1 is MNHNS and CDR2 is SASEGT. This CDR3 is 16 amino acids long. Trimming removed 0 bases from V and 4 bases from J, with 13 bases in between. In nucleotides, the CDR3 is TGTGCCAGCAGTGAAGCGCTTCGGAGGAGTAATCAGCCCCAGCATTTT. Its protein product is CASSEALRRSNQPQHF.

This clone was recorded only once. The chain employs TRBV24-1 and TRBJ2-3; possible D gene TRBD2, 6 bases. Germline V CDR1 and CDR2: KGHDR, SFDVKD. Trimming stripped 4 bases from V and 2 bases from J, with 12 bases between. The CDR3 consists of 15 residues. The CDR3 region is CATSDPRTTTDTQYF. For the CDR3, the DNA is TGTGCCACCAGTGACCCAAGGACTACCACAGATACGCAGTATTTT.

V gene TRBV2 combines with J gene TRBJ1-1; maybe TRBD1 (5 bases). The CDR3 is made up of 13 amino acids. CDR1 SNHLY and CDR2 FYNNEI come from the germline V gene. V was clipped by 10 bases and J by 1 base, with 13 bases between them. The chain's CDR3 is CATMDTANTEAFF. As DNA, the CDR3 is TGTGCCACCATGGACACGGCGAACACTGAAGCTTTCTTT.

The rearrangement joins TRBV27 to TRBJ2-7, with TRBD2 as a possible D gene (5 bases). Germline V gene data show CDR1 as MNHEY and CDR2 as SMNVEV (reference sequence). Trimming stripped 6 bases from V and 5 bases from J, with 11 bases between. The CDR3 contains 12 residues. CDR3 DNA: TGTGCCAGCAGGGGCCCGGGGAACGAGCAGTACTTC. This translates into CASRGPGNEQYF.

Written as DNA, the CDR3 is TGTGCCAGCAGCAAAAGGCTATTACTGGCGGGATACTACGAGCAGTACTTC. Its translation is CASSKRLLLAGYYEQYF. The chain joins TRBV5-8 to TRBJ2-7; the D gene is possibly TRBD2 (6 bases). The V gene's germline CDR1 is SGHTS and CDR2 YDEGEE. V lost 4 bases to trimming and J lost 3 bases, with 23 bases between them. The length of the CDR3 is 17 residues.

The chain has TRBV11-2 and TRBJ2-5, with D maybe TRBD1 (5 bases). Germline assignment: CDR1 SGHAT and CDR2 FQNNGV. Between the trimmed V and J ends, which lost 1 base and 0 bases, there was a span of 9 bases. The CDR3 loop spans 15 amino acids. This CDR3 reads CASSLGRQNQETQYF. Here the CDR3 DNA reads TGTGCCAGCAGCTTAGGAAGACAGAACCAAGAGACCCAGTACTTC.

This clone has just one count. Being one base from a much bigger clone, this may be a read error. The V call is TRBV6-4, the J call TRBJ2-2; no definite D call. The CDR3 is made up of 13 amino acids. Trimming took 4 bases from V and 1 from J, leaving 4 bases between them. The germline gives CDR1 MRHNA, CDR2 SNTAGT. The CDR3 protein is CASSAVNTGELFF. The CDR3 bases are TGTGCCAGCAGTGCAGTGAACACCGGGGAGCTGTTTTTT.

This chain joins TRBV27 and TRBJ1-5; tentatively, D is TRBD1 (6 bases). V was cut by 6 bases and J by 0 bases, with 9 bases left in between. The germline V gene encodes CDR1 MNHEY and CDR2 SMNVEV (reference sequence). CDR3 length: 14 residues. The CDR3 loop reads CASRTGNSNQPQHF. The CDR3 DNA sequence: TGTGCCAGCAGGACAGGTAATAGCAATCAGCCCCAGCATTTT.

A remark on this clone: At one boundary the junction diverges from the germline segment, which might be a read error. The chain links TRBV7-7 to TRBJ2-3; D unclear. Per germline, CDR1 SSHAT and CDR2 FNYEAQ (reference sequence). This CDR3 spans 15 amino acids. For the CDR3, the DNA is TGTGCTAGCAGCCCCGACTCACACATCACAGATACGCAGTATTTT. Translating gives CASSPDSHITDTQYF.

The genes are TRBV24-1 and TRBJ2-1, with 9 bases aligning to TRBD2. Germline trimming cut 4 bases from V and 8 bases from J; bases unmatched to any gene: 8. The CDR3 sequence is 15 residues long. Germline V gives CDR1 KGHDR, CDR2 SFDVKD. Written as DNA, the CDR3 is TGTGCCACCAGTGAACCGGCTAGCGGGAAGTATGAGCAGTTCTTC. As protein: CATSEPASGKYEQFF.

The CDR3 DNA sequence: TGCGCCAGCAGTTACGACAACAATGAGCAGTTCTTC. Translation gives CASSYDNNEQFF. This chain connects TRBV5-1 to TRBJ2-1; no definite D call. The CDR3 runs to 12 residues. Germline-derived CDR1 and CDR2 are SGHRS and YFSETQ. The V end lost 5 bases, the J end lost 5 bases, and 8 bases lay between the germline ends.

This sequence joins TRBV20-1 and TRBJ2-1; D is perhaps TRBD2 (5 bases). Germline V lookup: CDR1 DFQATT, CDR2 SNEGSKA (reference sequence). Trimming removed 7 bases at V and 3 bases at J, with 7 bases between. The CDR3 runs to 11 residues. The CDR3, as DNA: TGCAGTGTCCGGGGCTACAATGAGCAGTTCTTC. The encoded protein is CSVRGYNEQFF.

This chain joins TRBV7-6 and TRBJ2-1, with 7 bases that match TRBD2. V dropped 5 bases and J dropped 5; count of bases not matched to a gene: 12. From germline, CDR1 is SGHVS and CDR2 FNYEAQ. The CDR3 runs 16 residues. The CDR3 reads CASSPGSSGINNEQFF. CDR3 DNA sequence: TGTGCCAGCAGCCCTGGCTCTAGCGGTATTAACAATGAGCAGTTCTTC.

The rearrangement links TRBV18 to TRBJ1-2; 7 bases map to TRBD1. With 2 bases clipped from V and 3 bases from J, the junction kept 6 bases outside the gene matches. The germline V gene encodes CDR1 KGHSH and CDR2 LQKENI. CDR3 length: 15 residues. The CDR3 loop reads CASSPTTGSYYGYTF. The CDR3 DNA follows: TGTGCCAGCTCACCAACGACAGGGTCGTACTATGGCTACACCTTC.

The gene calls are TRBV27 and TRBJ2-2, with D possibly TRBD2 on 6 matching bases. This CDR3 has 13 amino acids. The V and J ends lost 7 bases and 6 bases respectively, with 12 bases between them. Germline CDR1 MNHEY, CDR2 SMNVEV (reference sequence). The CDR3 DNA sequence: TGTGCCAGCATCACGTCTAGCGCCGGGGAGCTGTTTTTT. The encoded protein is CASITSSAGELFF.

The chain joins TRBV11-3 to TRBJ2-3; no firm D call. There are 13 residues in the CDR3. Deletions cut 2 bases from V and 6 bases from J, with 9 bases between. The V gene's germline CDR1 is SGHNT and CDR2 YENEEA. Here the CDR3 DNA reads TGTGCCAGCAGCTTATCCCTACGCGATACGCAGTATTTT. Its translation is CASSLSLRDTQYF.